A selection of T cell receptor beta chains follows, all from one sample in a study of cytomegalovirus exposure and HLA in healthy donors. Profiling relied on immunoSEQ multiplex PCR, and the TCRdb table lists in-frame clones only, not all of them. Here the sample spans about 180,000 clones, around 77% being singletons. Sequencing input: PBMCs. These receptors all come from a man between 60 and 75 years old in good health and CMV-seronegative. The CDR3 runs from the conserved cysteine through the conserved F or W. A D gene is named only where the DNA matches it firmly. Not all rows give a size; the values are once, few, many and, for expanded clones, a class.

v_call	clone_size	j_call	d_call	cdr3_nt	cdr3_aa
TRBV19	-	TRBJ2-3	TRBD1	TGTGCCAGTCGGAAGGACAGGGATTCAACAGATACGCAGTATTTT	CASRKDRDSTDTQYF
TRBV7-6	-	TRBJ1-6	-	TGTGCCAGCAGCCCCGCAGGGCCTAATTCACCCCTCCACTTT	CASSPAGPNSPLHF
TRBV2	-	TRBJ2-7	-	TGTGCCAGCACTCACAGCTCCTACGAGCAGTACTTC	CASTHSSYEQYF
TRBV5-6	-	TRBJ2-7	TRBD1	TGTGCCAGCAGCTCGACAGGGGGGTCCTACGAGCAGTACTTC	CASSSTGGSYEQYF
TRBV10-1	once	TRBJ2-5	-	TGCGCCAGCCCCTTTACGGGAACCCAAGAGACCCAGTACTTC	CASPFTGTQETQYF
TRBV19	few	TRBJ1-5	-	TGTGCCACCCCGGGCCCCAACGAGGGTCAGCCCCAGCATTTT	CATPGPNEGQPQHF
TRBV5-1	-	TRBJ2-1	-	TGCGCCAGCAGCTTCGGACTGCCCTCCTACAATGAGCAGTTCTTC	CASSFGLPSYNEQFF
TRBV18	-	TRBJ2-6	TRBD1	TGTGCCAGCTCACCACAGGGGGCGTCTGGGGCCAACGTCCTGACTTTC	CASSPQGASGANVLTF
TRBV6-1	-	TRBJ2-7	-	TGTGCCAGCAGTGCCCTTCCCTCCTACGAGCAGTACTTC	CASSALPSYEQYF
TRBV27	-	TRBJ1-1	TRBD1	TGTGCCAGCAGCCAGACAGGGATGAACACTGAAGCTTTCTTT	CASSQTGMNTEAFF
TRBV6-5	-	TRBJ2-7	-	TGTGCCAGCAGTTACTCGACTGGGGGCCTCTACGAGCAGTACTTC	CASSYSTGGLYEQYF
TRBV15	few	TRBJ1-2	TRBD1	TGTGCCACCAGCCCTAGGACAGGGGGCTCGGTCTATGGCTACACCTTC	CATSPRTGGSVYGYTF
TRBV7-8	-	TRBJ1-3	TRBD1	TGTGCCAGCAGCTTAGCGCCGGGGACAGTCACCCTAAACACCATATATTTT	CASSLAPGTVTLNTIYF
TRBV5-5	-	TRBJ1-1	-	TGTGCCAGCAGCTTGAGTCGGTCACTTACTACTGAAGCTTTCTTT	CASSLSRSLTTEAFF
TRBV9	few	TRBJ2-6	-	TGTGCCAGCAGCGTAGATCCTAGGGCCAGGGCCCACTCTGGGGCCAACGTCCTGACTTTC	CASSVDPRARAHSGANVLTF